This TCR beta chain was identified during a study of blood T cell repertoires in COVID-19. Study overall: Specimens from acute and convalescent COVID-19 originated in the United States, Italy and Spain.

Here immunoSEQ multiplex PCR was the method, and the copy in TCRdb shows in-frame clones only, minus some. The data show some 45,000 clones, with over 75% seen just once and about 14% held by the top ten. Germline V gene data show CDR1 as MNHEY and CDR2 as SMNVEV (reference sequence). The ends were cut back, 3 bases at V and 10 bases at J, with 15 bases in the middle. This CDR3 has 14 residues. Input material: peripheral blood. J is TRBJ2-2 and V is TRBV27; D call uncertain. The sequence was obtained from a human donor in a cohort sampled during active COVID-19. CDR3 loop: CASSLGSYTSELFF. For the CDR3, the DNA is TGTGCCAGCAGTTTGGGTAGCTATACCTCGGAGCTGTTTTTT.